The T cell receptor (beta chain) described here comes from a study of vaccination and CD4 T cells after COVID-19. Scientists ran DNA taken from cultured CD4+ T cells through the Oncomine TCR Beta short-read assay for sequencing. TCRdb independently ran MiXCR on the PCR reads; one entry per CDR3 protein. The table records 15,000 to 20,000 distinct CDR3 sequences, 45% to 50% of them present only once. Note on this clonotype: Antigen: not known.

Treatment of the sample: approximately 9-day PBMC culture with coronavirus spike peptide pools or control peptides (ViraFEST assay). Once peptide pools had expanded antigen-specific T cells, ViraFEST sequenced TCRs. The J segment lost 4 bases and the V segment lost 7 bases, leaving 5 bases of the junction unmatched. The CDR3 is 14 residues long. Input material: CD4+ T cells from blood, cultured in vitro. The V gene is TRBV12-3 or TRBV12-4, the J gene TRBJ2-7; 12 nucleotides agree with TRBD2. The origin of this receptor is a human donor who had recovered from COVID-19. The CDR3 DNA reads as TGTGCCAGCATCTCGACTAGCGGGAGATACGAGCAGTACTTC. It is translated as CASISTSGRYEQYF.